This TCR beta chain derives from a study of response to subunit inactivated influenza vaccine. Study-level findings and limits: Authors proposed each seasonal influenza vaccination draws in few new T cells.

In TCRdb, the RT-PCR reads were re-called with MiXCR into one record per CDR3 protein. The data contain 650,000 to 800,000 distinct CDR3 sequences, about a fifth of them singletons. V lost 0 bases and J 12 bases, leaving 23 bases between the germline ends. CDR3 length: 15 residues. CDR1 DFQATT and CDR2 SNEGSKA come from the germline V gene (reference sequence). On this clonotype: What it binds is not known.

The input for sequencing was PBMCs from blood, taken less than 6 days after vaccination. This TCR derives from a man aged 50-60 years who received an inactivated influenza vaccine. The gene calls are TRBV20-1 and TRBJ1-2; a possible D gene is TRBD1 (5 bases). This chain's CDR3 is CSARDPRTGQFGHTF. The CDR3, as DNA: TGCAGTGCTAGAGATCCAAGAACAGGACAATTTGGGCACACCTTC.